The 13 T cell receptor beta chains below come from one sample, sequenced in a study of CD8 T cells in Susac syndrome. An input of roughly 0.5 to 1 ug of RNA was subjected to reverse transcription using random hexamers. Each CDR3 protein is one row after TCRdb ran MiXCR on the immunoSEQ multiplex PCR reads. The sample holds some 300,000 distinct CDR3 sequences, over 75% seen once. Sequences were obtained from CD8+ T cells from PBMCs. These receptors originate from a human donor with multiple sclerosis.

Only one count was recorded for this clonotype. The V call is TRBV6-5, the J call TRBJ2-1; D not resolved. Trimming took 0 bases from V and 7 from J, leaving 7 bases between them. CDR1 and CDR2 (germline): MNHEY, SVGAGI. This CDR3 spans 13 amino acids. The CDR3 coding sequence is TGTGCCAGCAGTTACTCCCCCACAAATGAGCAGTTCTTC. This gives the protein CASSYSPTNEQFF.

V gene TRBV7-9 combines with J gene TRBJ1-2; TRBD1 aligns across 9 bases. Germline V gene sequence: CDR1 SEHNR, CDR2 FQNEAQ (reference sequence). V dropped 2 bases and J dropped 1; count of bases not matched to a gene: 2. This CDR3 region has 15 residues. The CDR3 spells CASSLTDRGNYGYTF. The DNA of the CDR3 is TGTGCCAGCAGCTTAACGGACAGGGGTAACTATGGCTACACCTTC.

The chain links TRBV4-1 to TRBJ1-5; TRBD1 aligns across 9 bases. Looked up from germline, CDR1 is MGHRA and CDR2 is YSYEKL. V was pared by 4 bases and J by 5 bases, with 6 bases of the junction left unmatched. There are 15 residues in the CDR3. CDR3 region: CASSRVQGADQPQHF. The DNA of the CDR3 is TGCGCCAGCAGCCGGGTACAGGGGGCGGATCAGCCCCAGCATTTT.

V is TRBV28 and J is TRBJ2-7; 10 nucleotides align to TRBD2. CDR3 length equals 19 residues. The germline V gene has CDR1 MDHEN and CDR2 SYDVKM. The V segment lost 5 bases and the J segment 1 base; nucleotides outside the gene matches: 17. The CDR3 is CASSRKGAALAGMSYEQYF. The CDR3 nucleotides read TGTGCCAGCAGTCGTAAGGGGGCCGCACTAGCGGGGATGTCCTACGAGCAGTACTTC.

The chain couples TRBV28 to TRBJ2-1, with a possible D match to TRBD1 (5 bases). The V end was cut by 2 bases, the J end by 4 bases, with 18 bases between. This CDR3 has 17 residues. Per germline, CDR1 MDHEN and CDR2 SYDVKM. The CDR3 DNA reads as TGTGCCAGCAGTTTAACTCTAGTGGGGCTCCTTTACAATGAGCAGTTCTTC. Translation gives CASSLTLVGLLYNEQFF.

The chain couples TRBV5-1 to TRBJ2-3; TRBD1 aligns across 9 bases. Germline CDR1 is SGHRS and CDR2 is YFSETQ. CDR3 length: 16 amino acids. V shed 1 base and J 2 bases; nucleotides not matched to a gene: 5. CDR3 DNA sequence: TGCGCCAGCAGCTTGCCCGGACAGGGGCTCACAGATACGCAGTATTTT. Its protein product is CASSLPGQGLTDTQYF.

The CDR3: CSARGPGTSWVDTQYF. The CDR3, as DNA: TGCAGTGCTAGAGGGCCCGGGACTAGCTGGGTTGATACGCAGTATTTT. The chain carries TRBV20-1 and TRBJ2-3; TRBD2 aligns across 9 bases. Germline loops: CDR1 DFQATT, CDR2 SNEGSKA (reference sequence). The ends lost 1 base at V and 6 bases at J; junction bases unmatched: 11. The CDR3 covers 16 residues.

CDR3 in amino acids: CSVEIGSPVYGDTQYF. The CDR3 DNA follows: TGCAGCGTTGAGATTGGGAGCCCCGTTTACGGAGATACGCAGTATTTT. The rearrangement uses TRBV29-1 and TRBJ2-3; perhaps TRBD2 as D (5 bases). The germline V gene encodes CDR1 SQVTM and CDR2 ANQGSEA. V was trimmed by 3 bases and J by 5 bases, leaving 21 bases between them. The CDR3 has 16 residues.

V is TRBV27 and J is TRBJ1-1, with unresolved D. Trimming stripped 2 bases from V and 5 bases from J, with 9 bases between. Looked up from germline, CDR1 is MNHEY and CDR2 is SMNVEV (reference sequence). The CDR3 covers 13 residues. The CDR3 DNA sequence: TGTGCCAGCAGTTTAGGGTCGAGGACTGAAGCTTTCTTT. Amino acids: CASSLGSRTEAFF.

The chain employs TRBV28 and TRBJ2-7; D remains unclear. CDR1 and CDR2 from the germline V gene are MDHEN and SYDVKM. The germline V and J ends were trimmed by 3 bases and 2 bases, with 11 bases remaining between them. CDR3 size: 14 residues. CDR3 loop: CASSFGSSTYEQYF. CDR3 nucleotide sequence: TGTGCCAGCAGTTTCGGGTCCTCTACCTACGAGCAGTACTTC.

V and J are TRBV11-2 and TRBJ1-2; 7 bases map to TRBD1. Germline V gene lookup returns CDR1 SGHAT and CDR2 FQNNGV. The CDR3 contains 17 residues. The ends lost 7 bases at V and 4 bases at J; junction bases unmatched: 18. The CDR3: CASTLSRDSEFVYGYTF. The CDR3 DNA reads TGTGCCAGCACCCTTTCCCGGGACAGTGAATTCGTCTATGGCTACACCTTC.

This chain joins TRBV19 and TRBJ2-1, with D perhaps being TRBD1 or TRBD2 (6 bases each). The V end lost 8 bases, the J end lost 8 bases, and 19 bases lay between the germline ends. The germline CDR1 and CDR2 sequences are LNHDA and SQIVND (reference sequence). The length of the CDR3 is 14 residues. CDR3 sequence: CASGGDRWGDEQFF. The DNA for the CDR3 is TGTGCCAGTGGAGGAGACAGGTGGGGGGATGAGCAGTTCTTC.

This clonotype is a singleton in its sample. The chain combines TRBV15 with TRBJ1-2; 8 bases align to TRBD1. The CDR3 runs to 13 residues. V gave up 5 bases and J gave up 5 bases; unmatched junction bases: 4. The germline V gene encodes CDR1 LNHNV and CDR2 YYDKDF (reference sequence). The CDR3 reads CATSPRQGYGYTF. As DNA, the CDR3 is TGTGCCACCAGCCCCCGACAGGGGTATGGCTACACCTTC.